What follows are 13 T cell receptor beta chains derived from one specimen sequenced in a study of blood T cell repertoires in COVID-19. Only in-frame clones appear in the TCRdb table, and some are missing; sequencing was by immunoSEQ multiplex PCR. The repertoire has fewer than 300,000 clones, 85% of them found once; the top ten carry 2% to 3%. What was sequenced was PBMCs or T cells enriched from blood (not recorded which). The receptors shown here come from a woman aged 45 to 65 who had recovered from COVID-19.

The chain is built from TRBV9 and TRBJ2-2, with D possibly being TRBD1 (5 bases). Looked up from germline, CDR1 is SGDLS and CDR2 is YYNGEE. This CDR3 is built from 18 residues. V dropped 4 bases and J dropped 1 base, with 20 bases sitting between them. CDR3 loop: CASSPFGRLDRNTGELFF. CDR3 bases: TGTGCCAGCAGCCCCTTTGGAAGACTTGACAGGAACACCGGGGAGCTGTTTTTT.

CDR3 sequence (DNA): TGTGCCAGCAGCCAAGGGGGACTAGCGGGACTTAAGTCTTGTGTGCAGTTCTTC. Amino acids: CASSQGGLAGLKSCVQFF. The rearrangement joins TRBV3-1 (or the pseudogene TRBV3-2) to TRBJ2-1, with 13 bases identical to TRBD2. V lost 1 base and J lost 12; bases outside the gene matches: 15. The CDR3 runs to 18 residues. Germline-derived CDR1 and CDR2 are LGHDT and YNNKEL (reference sequence).

The CDR3 DNA follows: TGCGCCAGCCGACTAGCGGGAGATTACAATGAGCAGTTCTTC. Encoded protein: CASRLAGDYNEQFF. The genes are TRBV4-3 and TRBJ2-1, with 12 bases identical to TRBD2. V shed 8 bases, J shed 4 bases, and the junction held 3 bases outside the gene matches. Germline values: CDR1 LGHNA, CDR2 YSLEER. This CDR3 contains 14 residues.

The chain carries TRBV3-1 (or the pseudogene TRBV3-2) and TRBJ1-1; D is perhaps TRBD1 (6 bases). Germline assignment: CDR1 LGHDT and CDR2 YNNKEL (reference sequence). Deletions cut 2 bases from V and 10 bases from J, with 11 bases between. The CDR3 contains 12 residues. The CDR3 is CASSQRQGRAFF. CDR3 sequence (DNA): TGTGCCAGCAGCCAACGCCAGGGGCGAGCTTTCTTT.

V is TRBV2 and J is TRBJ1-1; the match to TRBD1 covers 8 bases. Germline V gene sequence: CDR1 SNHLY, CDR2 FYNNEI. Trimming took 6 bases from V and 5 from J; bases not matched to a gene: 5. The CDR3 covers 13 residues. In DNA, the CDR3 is TGTGCCAGCAGAGGACAGGGTTTAACTGAAGCTTTCTTT. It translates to CASRGQGLTEAFF.

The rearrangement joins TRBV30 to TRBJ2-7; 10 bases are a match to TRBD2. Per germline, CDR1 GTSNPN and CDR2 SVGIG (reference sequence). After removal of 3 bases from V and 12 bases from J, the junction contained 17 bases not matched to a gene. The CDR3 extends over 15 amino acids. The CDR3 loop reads CAWSPRLVAGGLGYF. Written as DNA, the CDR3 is TGTGCCTGGAGCCCTCGTTTAGTAGCGGGGGGACTCGGGTACTTC. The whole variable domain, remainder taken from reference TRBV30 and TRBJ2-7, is SQTIHQWPATLVQPVGSPLSLECTVEGTSNPNLYWYRQAAGRGLQLLFYSVGIGQISSEVPQNLSASRPQDRQFILSSKKLLLSDSGFYLCAWSPRLVAGGLGYFGPGTRLTVT.

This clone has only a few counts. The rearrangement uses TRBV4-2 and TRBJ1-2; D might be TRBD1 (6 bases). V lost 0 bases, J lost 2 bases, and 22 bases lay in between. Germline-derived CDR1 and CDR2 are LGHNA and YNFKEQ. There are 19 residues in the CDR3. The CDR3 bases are TGTGCCAGCAGCCAAGAGGTGAAGACAGGACGACTACTGAACTATGGCTACACCTTC. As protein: CASSQEVKTGRLLNYGYTF.

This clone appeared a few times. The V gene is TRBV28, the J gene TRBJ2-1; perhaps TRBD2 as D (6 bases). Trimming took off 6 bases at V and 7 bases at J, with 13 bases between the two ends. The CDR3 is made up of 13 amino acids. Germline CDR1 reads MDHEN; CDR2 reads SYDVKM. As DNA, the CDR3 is TGTGCCAGCAGCCCCACGGGAGAGAATGAGCAGTTCTTC. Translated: CASSPTGENEQFF.

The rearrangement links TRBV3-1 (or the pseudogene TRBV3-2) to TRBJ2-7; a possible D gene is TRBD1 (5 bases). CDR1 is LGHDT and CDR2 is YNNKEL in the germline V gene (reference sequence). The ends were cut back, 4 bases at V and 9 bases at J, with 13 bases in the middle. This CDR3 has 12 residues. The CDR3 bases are TGTGCCAGCAGCCCTCTCATAGGGGTGCAGTACTTC. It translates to CASSPLIGVQYF.

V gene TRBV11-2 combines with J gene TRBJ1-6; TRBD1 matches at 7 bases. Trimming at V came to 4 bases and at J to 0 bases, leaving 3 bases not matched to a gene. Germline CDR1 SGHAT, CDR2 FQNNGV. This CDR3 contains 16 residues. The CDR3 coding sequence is TGTGCCAGCAGCTCCCGGGACAGCTCCTATAATTCACCCCTCCACTTT. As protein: CASSSRDSSYNSPLHF.

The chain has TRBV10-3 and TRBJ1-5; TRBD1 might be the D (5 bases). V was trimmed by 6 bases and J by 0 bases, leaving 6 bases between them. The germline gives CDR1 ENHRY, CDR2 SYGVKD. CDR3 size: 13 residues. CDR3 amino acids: CAISRDSNQPQHF. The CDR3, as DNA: TGTGCCATCAGCAGGGATAGCAATCAGCCCCAGCATTTT.

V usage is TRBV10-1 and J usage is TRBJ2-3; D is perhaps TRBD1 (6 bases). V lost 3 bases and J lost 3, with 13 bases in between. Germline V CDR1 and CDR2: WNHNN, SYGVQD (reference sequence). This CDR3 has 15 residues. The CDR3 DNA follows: TGCGCCAGCAGTGACCCATCAAGGGGGACAGATACGCAGTATTTT. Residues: CASSDPSRGTDTQYF.

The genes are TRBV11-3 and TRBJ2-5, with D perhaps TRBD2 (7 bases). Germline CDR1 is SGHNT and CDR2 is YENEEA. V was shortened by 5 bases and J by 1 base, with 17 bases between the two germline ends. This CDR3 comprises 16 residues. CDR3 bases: TGTGCCAGCAGCCCGGGGGGCGGGGGACCCCAAGAGACCCAGTACTTC. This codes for CASSPGGGGPQETQYF.